A selection of T cell receptor beta chains follows, all from one sample in a study of cytomegalovirus exposure and HLA in healthy donors. The protocol was immunoSEQ multiplex PCR, while the TCRdb copy is restricted to in-frame clones and leaves out a portion. Among fewer than 150,000 clones listed, around nine tenths were seen once. Sequencing was carried out using PBMCs. The receptors come from a man under 40 in good health and CMV-seronegative. Each CDR3 is given with its conserved first and last residue. The D gene is left open where the match is weak. Expanded clones are given a class, and other clones once, few, many or no size at all.

clone_size	d_call	v_call	j_call	cdr3_aa	cdr3_nt
NA	TRBD1	TRBV7-9	TRBJ1-5	CASSPTGDRSDQPQHF	TGTGCCAGCAGCCCTACGGGGGACAGGAGTGATCAGCCCCAGCATTTT
NA	NA	TRBV14	TRBJ2-7	CASSQEWGLYDPYEQYF	TGTGCCAGCAGCCAAGAGTGGGGCCTGTATGATCCCTACGAGCAGTACTTC
NA	TRBD1	TRBV6-5	TRBJ2-5	CASSPGTGGGETQYF	TGTGCCAGCAGCCCTGGGACAGGGGGTGGGGAGACCCAGTACTTC
NA	NA	TRBV13	TRBJ1-5	CASSLRGGSNQPQHF	TGTGCCAGCAGCCTCCGCGGGGGAAGCAATCAGCCCCAGCATTTT
NA	TRBD1	TRBV9	TRBJ2-7	CASSGRTGSRPYEQYF	TGTGCCAGCAGCGGAAGGACAGGGTCACGTCCCTACGAGCAGTACTTC
NA	NA	TRBV27	TRBJ1-1	CASSLTPGAEAFF	TGTGCCAGCAGTTTAACCCCAGGGGCTGAAGCTTTCTTT
NA	NA	TRBV7-9	TRBJ1-5	CASSLKGNQPQHF	TGTGCCAGCAGCTTGAAGGGGAATCAGCCCCAGCATTTT
NA	TRBD1	TRBV6-1	TRBJ1-1	CASGEPGGTEAFF	TGTGCCAGCGGTGAACCAGGGGGCACTGAAGCTTTCTTT
NA	TRBD1	TRBV30	TRBJ2-7	CAFELDRVRPYEQYF	TGTGCCTTTGAACTAGACAGGGTCAGGCCCTACGAGCAGTACTTC
few	NA	TRBV2	TRBJ1-3	CASSERGNTIYF	TGTGCCAGCAGTGAGCGGGGAAACACCATATATTTT
NA	NA	TRBV18	TRBJ2-3	CASSPLRNTDTQYF	TGTGCCAGCTCACCACTCAGGAACACAGATACGCAGTATTTT
NA	TRBD2	TRBV7-7	TRBJ2-1	CASSTAPISGYSYNEQFF	TGTGCCAGCAGCACCGCTCCGATTAGCGGGTACTCCTACAATGAGCAGTTCTTC
NA	NA	TRBV6-6	TRBJ2-1	CASSYDHGEQFF	TGTGCCAGCAGTTACGATCACGGTGAGCAGTTCTTC
NA	TRBD2	TRBV6-1	TRBJ2-7	CASSEVAGSSYEQYF	TGTGCCAGCAGTGAAGTAGCGGGGAGCTCCTACGAGCAGTACTTC
NA	NA	TRBV7-9	TRBJ2-6	CASSNTSSGANVLTF	TGTGCCAGCAGCAATACATCCTCTGGGGCCAACGTCCTGACTTTC
NA	TRBD1	TRBV6-5	TRBJ1-5	CASSYRDRNQPQHF	TGTGCCAGCAGTTATCGGGACAGGAATCAGCCCCAGCATTTT
NA	NA	TRBV4-1	TRBJ2-7	CASSQDILWAEQYF	TGCGCCAGCAGCCAGGATATTCTTTGGGCCGAGCAGTACTTC
NA	NA	TRBV7-9	TRBJ1-1	CASSPPEGGVFTEAFF	TGTGCCAGCAGCCCCCCGGAGGGGGGGGTGTTCACTGAAGCTTTCTTT
NA	NA	TRBV7-9	TRBJ2-3	CASRIEGDTDTQYF	TGTGCCAGCAGGATCGAGGGAGACACAGATACGCAGTATTTT
few	NA	TRBV9	TRBJ2-1	CASSLKGSSYNEQFF	TGTGCCAGCAGCCTCAAAGGGAGCTCCTACAATGAGCAGTTCTTC
NA	NA	TRBV5-1	TRBJ2-3	CASSLSGATRTDTQYF	TGCGCCAGCAGCTTGTCAGGGGCAACCCGCACAGATACGCAGTATTTT
NA	NA	TRBV6-1	TRBJ1-5	CASSETGGYQPQHF	TGTGCCAGCAGTGAAACTGGCGGATATCAGCCCCAGCATTTT
NA	NA	TRBV2	TRBJ1-2	CASTQTAPNYGYTF	TGTGCCAGCACACAGACGGCTCCAAACTATGGCTACACCTTC
NA	TRBD1	TRBV30	TRBJ1-5	CAWSGGQGSGQPQHF	TGTGCCTGGAGTGGGGGACAGGGGTCGGGTCAGCCCCAGCATTTT
NA	TRBD2	TRBV4-1	TRBJ2-3	CASSLPTTSGFSTDTQYF	TGCGCCAGCAGCCTTCCTACGACTAGCGGGTTTAGCACAGATACGCAGTATTTT
once	NA	TRBV6-5	TRBJ1-3	CASSPTASGNTIYF	TGTGCCAGCAGCCCGACAGCTTCTGGAAACACCATATATTTT
NA	TRBD1	TRBV6-5	TRBJ2-7	CASSWSRDRGYEQYF	TGTGCCAGCAGTTGGAGCCGGGACAGGGGCTACGAGCAGTACTTC
once	NA	TRBV20-1	TRBJ2-5	CSAIPGETQYF	TGCAGTGCTATACCCGGTGAGACCCAGTACTTC
NA	TRBD1	TRBV7-9	TRBJ2-1	CASSGGQGRERSYNEQFF	TGTGCCAGCAGCGGGGGACAGGGTCGGGAAAGGTCCTACAATGAGCAGTTCTTC
NA	TRBD1	TRBV9	TRBJ1-6	CASSARDSSSPLHF	TGTGCCAGCAGCGCCCGGGACAGCAGTTCACCCCTCCACTTT
NA	NA	TRBV5-4	TRBJ2-3	CASSLASTDTQYF	TGTGCCAGCAGCTTGGCTAGCACAGATACGCAGTATTTT
NA	TRBD1	TRBV5-4	TRBJ2-1	CASSLRQGALNEQFF	TGTGCCAGCAGCTTGAGACAGGGGGCCCTCAATGAGCAGTTCTTC
NA	NA	TRBV6-5	TRBJ1-5	CASSSFAGQPQHF	TGTGCCAGCAGTTCCTTCGCGGGACAGCCCCAGCATTTT
NA	TRBD2	TRBV2	TRBJ2-2	CASSLAGARTGELFF	TGTGCCAGCAGTCTAGCGGGAGCGCGCACCGGGGAGCTGTTTTTT
NA	TRBD2	TRBV25-1	TRBJ2-5	CASSAWDYIKEETQYF	TGTGCCAGCAGTGCATGGGACTACATTAAGGAAGAGACCCAGTACTTC
once	NA	TRBV9	TRBJ2-7	CASSVRAGNSYEQYF	TGTGCCAGCAGCGTACGCGCGGGAAACTCCTACGAGCAGTACTTC
NA	TRBD2	TRBV7-2	TRBJ2-2	CAGREGNTGELFF	TGTGCCGGACGGGAGGGCAACACCGGGGAGCTGTTTTTT
NA	TRBD1	TRBV7-4	TRBJ1-2	CASSLEGAVSYGYTF	TGTGCCAGCAGCTTAGAGGGGGCTGTGAGCTATGGCTACACCTTC
NA	TRBD1	TRBV6-5	TRBJ1-2	CASSQIQGARLGYTF	TGTGCCAGCAGCCAGATTCAGGGGGCCCGTCTTGGCTACACCTTC
NA	NA	TRBV7-9	TRBJ1-2	CASSFGEGNYGYTF	TGTGCCAGCAGCTTCGGGGAAGGGAACTATGGCTACACCTTC
few	TRBD2	TRBV14	TRBJ2-2	CASSPQTSGRSGGELFF	TGTGCCAGCAGCCCGCAGACTAGCGGGAGGTCAGGCGGGGAGCTGTTTTTT
NA	TRBD2	TRBV7-2	TRBJ2-5	CASSQRLAGGETQYF	TGTGCCAGCAGCCAAAGACTAGCGGGAGGAGAGACCCAGTACTTC
NA	NA	TRBV14	TRBJ1-6	CASSHSSHPRSSPLHF	TGTGCCAGCAGCCATTCGTCACATCCAAGGAGTTCACCCCTCCACTTT
NA	TRBD1	TRBV5-1	TRBJ1-2	CASSLDSGGQGRGYTF	TGCGCCAGCAGCTTGGACTCGGGTGGACAGGGTCGAGGCTACACCTTC
NA	NA	TRBV5-1	TRBJ1-4	CASSLGEGEKLFF	TGCGCCAGCAGCTTGGGGGAGGGAGAAAAACTGTTTTTT
NA	NA	TRBV18	TRBJ1-2	CASSEAEIYGYTF	TGTGCCAGCTCAGAGGCAGAAATCTATGGCTACACCTTC
NA	NA	TRBV27	TRBJ1-1	CASSPSGIGGTEAFF	TGTGCCAGCAGTCCCTCTGGGATAGGGGGCACTGAAGCTTTCTTT
NA	NA	TRBV9	TRBJ1-1	CASSVRADTEAFF	TGTGCCAGCAGCGTACGAGCGGACACTGAAGCTTTCTTT
medium-sized	NA	TRBV30	TRBJ2-2	CAWSVKGVEAGELFF	TGTGCCTGGAGTGTAAAGGGGGTTGAGGCCGGGGAGCTGTTTTTT
NA	NA	TRBV14	TRBJ2-3	CASSQQGPRTDTQYF	TGTGCCAGCAGCCAGCAGGGGCCTCGGACAGATACGCAGTATTTT
NA	NA	TRBV29-1	TRBJ1-3	CSVDSLNTIYF	TGCAGCGTTGACTCCTTAAACACCATATATTTT
once	NA	TRBV5-1	TRBJ1-2	CATGENTNYGYTF	TGCGCCACCGGGGAGAATACTAACTATGGCTACACCTTC
NA	NA	TRBV18	TRBJ2-5	CASSPQAGETQYF	TGTGCCAGCTCACCACAGGCAGGGGAGACCCAGTACTTC
NA	NA	TRBV7-9	TRBJ1-3	CASSLLYRLLSGNTIYF	TGTGCCAGCAGCTTATTGTACAGGTTACTTTCTGGAAACACCATATATTTT
NA	NA	TRBV6-1	TRBJ2-7	CASGLQESYEQYF	TGTGCCAGCGGCCTACAGGAATCCTACGAGCAGTACTTC
NA	TRBD1	TRBV5-1	TRBJ2-7	CASSLRSPGQSYEQYF	TGCGCCAGCAGCTTGAGGTCACCGGGACAGTCCTACGAGCAGTACTTC
NA	NA	TRBV11-2	TRBJ2-7	CASSLWQTATLYEQYF	TGTGCCAGCAGCTTATGGCAGACTGCCACCCTCTACGAGCAGTACTTC
NA	TRBD1	TRBV10-3	TRBJ2-4	CAISPGQGKNIQYF	TGTGCCATCAGCCCGGGACAGGGTAAAAACATTCAGTACTTC
NA	TRBD1	TRBV19	TRBJ2-1	CASQTGTGRLNEQFF	TGTGCCAGTCAGACCGGGACAGGGCGTTTGAATGAGCAGTTCTTC
NA	TRBD2	TRBV5-6	TRBJ2-1	CASSLPSGSGEQFF	TGTGCCAGCAGCTTGCCTAGCGGGAGCGGGGAGCAGTTCTTC